This TCR beta chain was profiled in a study of T-cell reconstitution after alpha-beta-depleted transplantation in children. In this sample, this clonotype turned up many times. As it was prepared, the TCRbeta library received unique molecular identifiers. TCRdb fed the PCR reads into MiXCR, producing one record per CDR3 protein. The table records tens of thousands of distinct CDR3 sequences, about 10% of them present only once. The sequence was collected from a male patient aged 2 to 9 who had a stem cell transplant for chronic granulomatous disease, so the T cells may come from the graft donor. The sequencing used PBMCs, mostly from graft donor cells, collected 60 days after TCRalphabeta/CD19-depleted stem cell transplant.

The CDR3 region has the DNA TGCAGCGTTGACGAGGTGTTGGACAGGGGTAACTATGGCTACACCTTC. It is translated as CSVDEVLDRGNYGYTF. The chain couples TRBV29-1 to TRBJ1-2; 9 bases are shared with TRBD1. Germline CDR1 SQVTM, CDR2 ANQGSEA. The CDR3 sequence is 16 residues long. V shed 3 bases and J 1 base; nucleotides not matched to a gene: 9.